The 27 T cell receptor beta chains below were found in one sample sequenced in a study of cytomegalovirus exposure and HLA in healthy donors. The method was immunoSEQ multiplex PCR; TCRdb's version includes in-frame clones alone and lacks a portion of them. Found here are roughly 120,000 clones, 94% of them singletons; the top ten hold roughly 1.2%. Source material: PBMCs. Receptors were obtained from a woman younger than 35 in good health and CMV-seronegative.

The CDR3: CASSPETGTNTGELFF. CDR3 nucleotides: TGTGCCAGCAGCCCAGAGACAGGGACGAACACCGGGGAGCTGTTTTTT. V and J are TRBV11-2 and TRBJ2-2; TRBD1 agrees at 7 bases. CDR1 SGHAT and CDR2 FQNNGV come from the germline V gene. V lost 5 bases to trimming and J lost 0 bases; unmatched junction nucleotides: 6. The CDR3 contains 16 residues.

V and J are TRBV5-5 and TRBJ1-4; 7 bases align to TRBD1. The CDR3 extends over 15 amino acids. V was pared by 6 bases and J by 0 bases, with 5 bases of the junction left unmatched. Germline loops: CDR1 SGHKS, CDR2 YYEKEE (reference sequence). The CDR3 region is CASTTGDATNEKLFF. CDR3 sequence (DNA): TGTGCCAGCACAACAGGGGATGCAACTAATGAAAAACTGTTTTTT.

The chain carries TRBV6-1 and TRBJ1-3; 10 bases fit TRBD1. The CDR3 loop spans 15 amino acids. V trimming: 4 bases; J trimming: 4 bases; junction bases outside the gene matches: 4. Germline V gives CDR1 MNHNS, CDR2 SASEGT. This CDR3 is CASSGQGAKGNTIYF. The CDR3 coding sequence is TGTGCCAGCAGTGGACAGGGGGCTAAGGGAAACACCATATATTTT.

The rearrangement joins TRBV6-4 to TRBJ1-5; D is undetermined. CDR1 MRHNA and CDR2 SNTAGT come from the germline V gene. The CDR3 is 11 residues long. V was trimmed by 8 bases and J by 3 bases, leaving 5 bases between them. The CDR3 coding sequence is TGTGCCAGCGGAGACAATCAGCCCCAGCATTTT. Amino acid sequence: CASGDNQPQHF.

This sequence joins TRBV2 and TRBJ2-7; 13 bases are shared with TRBD2. Looked up from germline, CDR1 is SNHLY and CDR2 is FYNNEI. There are 15 residues in the CDR3. Germline trimming cut 3 bases from V and 3 bases from J; bases unmatched to any gene: 2. The DNA for the CDR3 is TGTGCCAGCAGTGAGGGACTAGCGGGAAGCTACGAGCAGTACTTC. It is translated as CASSEGLAGSYEQYF. The full variable domain, completed using reference TRBV2 and TRBJ2-7, is EPEVTQTPSHQVTQMGQEVILRCVPISNHLYFYWYRQILGQKVEFLVSFYNNEISEKSEIFDDQFSVERPDGSNFTLKIRSTKLEDSAMYFCASSEGLAGSYEQYFGPGTRLTVT.

The count of this clone is one. This sequence joins TRBV5-1 and TRBJ2-2, with a possible D match to TRBD1 (5 bases). Trimming took off 4 bases at V and 8 bases at J, with 15 bases between the two ends. The CDR3 is 14 residues long. Germline CDR1 and CDR2: SGHRS and YFSETQ. CDR3 nucleotides: TGCGCCAGCAGCGCCCGGACACTTCAGGGGGAGCTGTTTTTT. This sequence encodes CASSARTLQGELFF. Full variable domain (missing parts from reference TRBV5-1 and TRBJ2-2): KAGVTQTPRYLIKTRGQQVTLSCSPISGHRSVSWYQQTPGQGLQFLFEYFSETQRNKGNFPGRFSGRQFSNSRSEMNVSTLELGDSALYLCASSARTLQGELFFGEGSRLTVL.

V and J are TRBV28 and TRBJ1-1; D remains ambiguous. Trimming left V 3 bases short and J 6 bases short, with 14 bases between. The CDR3 runs 14 residues. Germline V CDR1 and CDR2: MDHEN, SYDVKM. The chain's CDR3 is CASSFRSVAPEAFF. CDR3 bases: TGTGCCAGCAGTTTTCGGTCGGTAGCCCCTGAAGCTTTCTTT.

The chain combines TRBV6-1 with TRBJ2-2; 9 nucleotides align to TRBD1. CDR3 length: 16 residues. In germline, CDR1 is MNHNS, CDR2 SASEGT. V was pared by 1 base and J by 0 bases, with 0 bases of the junction left unmatched. In DNA, the CDR3 is TGTGCCAGCAGTGAAGGACAGGGGGCGAACACCGGGGAGCTGTTTTTT. Translating gives CASSEGQGANTGELFF.

The CDR3, as DNA: TGTGCCAGCAACCAACTCCCAGGGGGCGGCTATGGCTACACCTTC. Residues: CASNQLPGGGYGYTF. The rearrangement links TRBV28 to TRBJ1-2, with 8 bases that match TRBD1. Germline V gives CDR1 MDHEN, CDR2 SYDVKM. Trimming cost V 7 bases and J 4 bases; bases outside gene matches: 11. The CDR3 consists of 15 residues.

The CDR3 nucleotides are TGTGCCAGCAGTATACCGGGACTTCGGGACATTCAGTACTTC. Its protein product is CASSIPGLRDIQYF. This rearrangement joins TRBV28 to TRBJ2-4; possible D gene TRBD2, 6 bases. This CDR3 spans 14 amino acids. The germline V gene encodes CDR1 MDHEN and CDR2 SYDVKM. V lost 5 bases to trimming and J lost 8 bases, with 16 bases between them. Variable domain in full (rest from reference TRBV28 and TRBJ2-4): DVKVTQSSRYLVKRTGEKVFLECVQDMDHENMFWYRQDPGLGLRLIYFSYDVKMKEKGDIPEGYSVSREKKERFSLILESASTNQTSMYLCASSIPGLRDIQYFGAGTRLSVL.

The chain joins TRBV19 to TRBJ2-4; TRBD2 might be the D (5 bases). V lost 7 bases, J lost 3 bases, and 40 bases lay in between. Germline CDR1 is LNHDA and CDR2 is SQIVND (reference sequence). The CDR3 extends over 23 amino acids. The CDR3 reads CASKGFPQRTAQRGPFGKNIQYF. For the CDR3, the DNA is TGTGCCAGTAAAGGGTTTCCCCAGCGGACGGCTCAGCGAGGACCTTTCGGCAAAAACATTCAGTACTTC.

The rearrangement joins TRBV5-1 to TRBJ2-1, with TRBD2 matching over 8 bases. Germline CDR1 and CDR2: SGHRS and YFSETQ. The CDR3 consists of 17 residues. Trimming cost V 1 base and J 8 bases; bases outside gene matches: 14. CDR3: CASSLKDGGRNLDEQFF. CDR3 DNA: TGCGCCAGCAGCTTGAAGGATGGCGGGAGGAATCTGGATGAGCAGTTCTTC.

The gene calls are TRBV6-6 and TRBJ1-1; D uncertain. The germline gives CDR1 MNHNY, CDR2 SVGAGI (reference sequence). V was pared by 6 bases and J by 7 bases, with 12 bases between. This CDR3 comprises 12 residues. DNA of the CDR3: TGTGCCAGCAGCTCCGCGGGGATTGAAGCTTTCTTT. It encodes CASSSAGIEAFF.

The V gene is TRBV6-1, the J gene TRBJ2-6, with D perhaps matching TRBD2 (5 bases). CDR1 and CDR2 (germline): MNHNS, SASEGT. The length of the CDR3 is 13 residues. V lost 10 bases and J 0 bases, leaving 7 bases between the germline ends. The CDR3 bases are TGTGCCACGGGGAACTCTGGGGCCAACGTCCTGACTTTC. Translated, it gives CATGNSGANVLTF.

The chain couples TRBV10-3 to TRBJ1-6, with 11 bases that match TRBD1. Trimming took 6 bases from V and 10 from J; bases not matched to a gene: 5. The length of the CDR3 is 14 residues. CDR1 ENHRY and CDR2 SYGVKD come from the germline V gene. The CDR3 here is CAISLDRGRSPLHF. DNA for the CDR3: TGTGCCATCAGCCTGGACAGGGGGCGGTCACCCCTCCACTTT.

This clone was detected only once. This chain links TRBV28 with TRBJ2-1; 9 bases are a match to TRBD2. V was clipped by 4 bases and J by 1 base; unmatched bases: 8. Germline V lookup: CDR1 MDHEN, CDR2 SYDVKM. The CDR3 is 17 residues long. CDR3 sequence: CASSSASGTISYNEQFF. CDR3 bases: TGTGCCAGCAGTTCGGCTAGCGGGACTATATCCTACAATGAGCAGTTCTTC.

This clone has just one count. This chain connects TRBV7-9 to TRBJ2-3, with 7 bases lining up with TRBD2. Trimming took 0 bases from V and 3 from J; bases not matched to a gene: 3. There are 15 residues in the CDR3. In germline, CDR1 is SEHNR, CDR2 FQNEAQ (reference sequence). As DNA, the CDR3 is TGTGCCAGCAGCTTAGCGGGAGGGCATACAGATACGCAGTATTTT. Protein: CASSLAGGHTDTQYF. Drawing the rest from reference TRBV7-9 and TRBJ2-3, the complete variable domain is DTGVSQNPRHKITKRGQNVTFRCDPISEHNRLYWYRQTLGQGPEFLTYFQNEAQLEKSRLLSDRFSAERPKGSFSTLEIQRTEQGDSAMYLCASSLAGGHTDTQYFGPGTRLTVL.

This clone showed up just once. This chain connects TRBV6-1 to TRBJ2-5, with D perhaps TRBD1 (6 bases). The germline V and J ends were trimmed by 0 bases and 5 bases, with 13 bases remaining between them. From germline, CDR1 is MNHNS and CDR2 SASEGT. The CDR3 loop spans 15 amino acids. The CDR3 DNA is TGTGCCAGCAGTGAAGCAGGGGGTTCTTACGAGACCCAGTACTTC. Its translation: CASSEAGGSYETQYF.

This clone was recorded once. The chain uses TRBV2 and TRBJ2-3; 9 bases are a match to TRBD2. J was trimmed by 6 bases and V by 2 bases; bases with no gene match: 6. CDR3 length equals 15 residues. Germline V gene sequence: CDR1 SNHLY, CDR2 FYNNEI. Written as DNA, the CDR3 is TGTGCCAGCAGTGAACTAGCGGGGAATGCTGATACGCAGTATTTT. Protein: CASSELAGNADTQYF.

The chain combines TRBV27 with TRBJ2-5; D is perhaps TRBD2 (6 bases). Trimming removed 5 bases from V and 3 bases from J, with 13 bases in between. CDR1 is MNHEY and CDR2 is SMNVEV in the germline V gene (reference sequence). The CDR3 is 14 residues long. DNA of the CDR3: TGTGCCAGCAGTCAGATCGGGGGAGAAGAGACCCAGTACTTC. Its protein is CASSQIGGEETQYF.

This chain joins TRBV7-8 and TRBJ1-1; 8 nucleotides agree with TRBD1. Unmatched junction bases numbered 7, after V lost 3 bases and J lost 4 bases. This CDR3 spans 15 amino acids. CDR1 is SGHVS and CDR2 is FQNEAQ in the germline V gene. In DNA form, the CDR3 reads TGTGCCAGCAGCTTGGGGACAGGCTTTGTCACTGAAGCTTTCTTT. It is translated as CASSLGTGFVTEAFF.

Written as DNA, the CDR3 is TGTGCCAGTAGTCCGGACAGGGGGCTTGGCGGGGAGCTGTTTTTT. It encodes CASSPDRGLGGELFF. The chain joins TRBV19 to TRBJ2-2; 11 positions agree with TRBD1. The CDR3 sequence is 15 residues long. V dropped 5 bases and J dropped 7; count of bases not matched to a gene: 6. Germline V CDR1 and CDR2: LNHDA, SQIVND (reference sequence).

This chain uses TRBV28 with TRBJ2-2, with D tentatively TRBD2 (6 bases). The V end lost 8 bases, the J end lost 5 bases, and 18 bases lay between the germline ends. In germline, CDR1 is MDHEN, CDR2 SYDVKM. CDR3 length: 15 amino acids. CDR3 in DNA: TGTGCCAGCGGGGGGAGCCGGGGAATTACCGGGGAGCTGTTTTTT. This gives the protein CASGGSRGITGELFF. Variable domain in full (rest from reference TRBV28 and TRBJ2-2): DVKVTQSSRYLVKRTGEKVFLECVQDMDHENMFWYRQDPGLGLRLIYFSYDVKMKEKGDIPEGYSVSREKKERFSLILESASTNQTSMYLCASGGSRGITGELFFGEGSRLTVL.

The rearrangement joins TRBV5-1 to TRBJ1-1; 9 bases agree with TRBD1. The CDR3 sequence is 15 residues long. The germline V gene has CDR1 SGHRS and CDR2 YFSETQ. The V segment lost 1 base and the J segment 5 bases; nucleotides outside the gene matches: 6. This chain's CDR3 is CASSLTGTGMTEAFF. As DNA, the CDR3 is TGCGCCAGCAGCTTGACCGGGACAGGGATGACTGAAGCTTTCTTT. Based on the CDR3 plus reference TRBV5-1 and TRBJ1-1, the full variable domain is KAGVTQTPRYLIKTRGQQVTLSCSPISGHRSVSWYQQTPGQGLQFLFEYFSETQRNKGNFPGRFSGRQFSNSRSEMNVSTLELGDSALYLCASSLTGTGMTEAFFGQGTRLTVV.

The chain links TRBV7-6 to TRBJ2-3, with D possibly being TRBD2 (6 bases). The CDR3 has 16 residues. V shed 6 bases and J shed 2 bases, with 18 bases lying between them. Germline V gives CDR1 SGHVS, CDR2 FNYEAQ. The CDR3 DNA sequence: TGTGCCAGCAGTCCCGTTGGGGGGTACGTCACAGATACGCAGTATTTT. It codes for CASSPVGGYVTDTQYF.

The V gene is TRBV6-5, the J gene TRBJ2-2; D ambiguous. This CDR3 is 14 amino acids long. Trimming took 2 bases from V and 4 from J, leaving 8 bases between them. CDR1 and CDR2 (germline): MNHEY, SVGAGI. CDR3 amino acids: CASSYAASTGELFF. The CDR3 DNA reads TGTGCCAGCAGTTACGCCGCTAGCACCGGGGAGCTGTTTTTT.

The chain is built from TRBV13 and TRBJ2-7, with 7 bases lining up with TRBD1. Germline V gene lookup returns CDR1 PRHDT and CDR2 FYEKMQ (reference sequence). The CDR3 runs to 18 residues. The CDR3 is CEGSFGTDPLPSYYEQYF. The DNA for the CDR3 is TGTGAGGGCAGCTTCGGGACAGACCCACTACCTTCTTACTACGAGCAGTACTTC.